This T cell receptor (beta chain) appears in the sequencing data of a study of blood T cell repertoires in COVID-19. Across the whole study: Acute-phase and convalescent COVID-19 samples originated in the United States, Italy and Spain.

The assay was immunoSEQ multiplex PCR, and TCRdb's table has in-frame clones only and misses some. The sample consists of roughly 76,000 clones, around 70% of them appearing once. Per the germline V gene, CDR1 is SGHRS and CDR2 is YFSETQ. The CDR3 contains 14 residues. V gave up 5 bases and J gave up 0 bases, with 8 bases separating them. The V and J genes are TRBV5-1 and TRBJ2-2; TRBD1 might be the D (5 bases). The clonotype comes from a man aged 65 to 79 with acute or convalescent COVID-19. Sequenced sample: peripheral blood. The CDR3 region has the DNA TGCGCCAGCAGGACAGCCCCGAACACCGGGGAGCTGTTTTTT. Translation gives CASRTAPNTGELFF.